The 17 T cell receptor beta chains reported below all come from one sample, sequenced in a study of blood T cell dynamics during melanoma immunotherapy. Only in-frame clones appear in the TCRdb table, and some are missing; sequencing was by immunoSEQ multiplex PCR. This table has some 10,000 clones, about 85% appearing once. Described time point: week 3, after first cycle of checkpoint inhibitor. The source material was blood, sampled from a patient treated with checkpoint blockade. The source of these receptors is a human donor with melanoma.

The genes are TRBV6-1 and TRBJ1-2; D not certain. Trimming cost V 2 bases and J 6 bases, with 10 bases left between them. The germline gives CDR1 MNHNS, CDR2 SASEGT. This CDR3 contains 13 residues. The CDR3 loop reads CASSENVVNGYTF. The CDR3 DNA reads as TGTGCCAGCAGTGAAAATGTCGTCAATGGCTACACCTTC.

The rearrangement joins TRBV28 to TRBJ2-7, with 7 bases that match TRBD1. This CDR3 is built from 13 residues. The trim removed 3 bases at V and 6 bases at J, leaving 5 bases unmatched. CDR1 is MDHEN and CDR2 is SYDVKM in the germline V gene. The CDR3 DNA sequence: TGTGCCAGCAGTTTGAGACAGGGCGGCGAGCAGTACTTC. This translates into CASSLRQGGEQYF.

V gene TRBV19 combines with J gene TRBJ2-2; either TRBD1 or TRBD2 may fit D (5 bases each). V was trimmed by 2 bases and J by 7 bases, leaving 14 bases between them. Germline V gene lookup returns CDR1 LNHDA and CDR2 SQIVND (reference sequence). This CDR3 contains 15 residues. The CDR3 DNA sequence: TGTGCCAGTAGTATAAGACCCGGGACCCGCGGGGAGCTGTTTTTT. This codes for CASSIRPGTRGELFF.

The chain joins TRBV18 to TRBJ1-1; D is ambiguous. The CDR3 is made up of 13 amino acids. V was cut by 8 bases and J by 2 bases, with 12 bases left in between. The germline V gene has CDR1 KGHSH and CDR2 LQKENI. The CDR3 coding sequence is TGTGCCAGCCAACTCCGGCAAAACACTGAAGCTTTCTTT. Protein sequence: CASQLRQNTEAFF.

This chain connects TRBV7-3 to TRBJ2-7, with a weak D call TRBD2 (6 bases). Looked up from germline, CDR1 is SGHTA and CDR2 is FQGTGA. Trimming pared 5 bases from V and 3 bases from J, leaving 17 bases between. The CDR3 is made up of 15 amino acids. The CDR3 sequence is CASSPTAGLFYEQYF. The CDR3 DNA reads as TGTGCCAGCAGCCCCACAGCGGGTCTCTTCTACGAGCAGTACTTC.

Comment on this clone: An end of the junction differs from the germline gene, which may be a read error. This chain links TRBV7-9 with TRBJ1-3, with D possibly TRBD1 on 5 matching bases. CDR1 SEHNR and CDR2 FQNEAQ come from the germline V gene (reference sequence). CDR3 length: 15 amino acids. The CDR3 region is CASSQDRQGRNTIYF. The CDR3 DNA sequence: TGCGCCAGCAGCCAAGATCGGCAGGGACGAAACACCATATATTTT.

The CDR3 is CASSRRYEQYF. For the CDR3, the DNA is TGTGCCAGCAGTAGGCGATACGAGCAGTACTTC. The chain joins TRBV6-6 to TRBJ2-7; D is unclear. V was cut by 5 bases and J by 4 bases, with 6 bases left in between. Germline CDR1 is MNHNY and CDR2 is SVGAGI (reference sequence). The CDR3 is made up of 11 amino acids.

CDR3 in amino acids: CASSPPSIGMTTQYF. The CDR3 DNA reads TGTGCCAGCTCACCACCTAGTATAGGGATGACGACCCAGTACTTC. The chain joins TRBV18 to TRBJ2-5; D is undetermined. The CDR3 has 15 amino acids. Germline V gene lookup returns CDR1 KGHSH and CDR2 LQKENI. Trimming pared 0 bases from V and 7 bases from J, leaving 15 bases between.

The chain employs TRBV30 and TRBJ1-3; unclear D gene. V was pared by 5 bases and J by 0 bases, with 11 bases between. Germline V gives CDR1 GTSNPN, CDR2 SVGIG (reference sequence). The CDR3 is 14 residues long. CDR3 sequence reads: CAWGFTGSGNTIYF. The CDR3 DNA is TGTGCCTGGGGATTCACCGGCTCTGGAAACACCATATATTTT.

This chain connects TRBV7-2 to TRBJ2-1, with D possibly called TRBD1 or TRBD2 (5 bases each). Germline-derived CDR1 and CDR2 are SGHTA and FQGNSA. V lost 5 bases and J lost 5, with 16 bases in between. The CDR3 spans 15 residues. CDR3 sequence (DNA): TGTGCCAGCAGCCCCTGGACACGGGGAAACAATGAGCAGTTCTTC. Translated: CASSPWTRGNNEQFF.

CDR3 DNA: TGTGCCAGCAGTTTACTGGGGATGGGGGGACCAACTAATGAAAAACTGTTTTTT. Protein: CASSLLGMGGPTNEKLFF. V usage is TRBV28 and J usage is TRBJ1-4; a possible D gene is TRBD1 (5 bases). The CDR3 covers 18 residues. Germline CDR1 and CDR2: MDHEN and SYDVKM. Trimming left V 2 bases short and J 0 bases short, with 16 bases between.

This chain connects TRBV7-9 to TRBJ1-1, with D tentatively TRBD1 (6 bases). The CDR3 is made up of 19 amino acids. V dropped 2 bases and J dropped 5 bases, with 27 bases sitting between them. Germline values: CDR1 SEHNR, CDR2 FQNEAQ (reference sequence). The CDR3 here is CASSLTPVVESGRGTEAFF. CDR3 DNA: TGTGCCAGCAGCTTAACCCCGGTCGTTGAGTCGGGTAGGGGGACTGAAGCTTTCTTT.

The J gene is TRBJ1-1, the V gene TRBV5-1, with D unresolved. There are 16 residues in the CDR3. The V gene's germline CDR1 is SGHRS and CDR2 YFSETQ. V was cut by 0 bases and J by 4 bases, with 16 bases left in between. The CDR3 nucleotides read TGCGCCAGCAGCTTGGATTTTACGTACTCAGGCACTGAAGCTTTCTTT. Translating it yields CASSLDFTYSGTEAFF.

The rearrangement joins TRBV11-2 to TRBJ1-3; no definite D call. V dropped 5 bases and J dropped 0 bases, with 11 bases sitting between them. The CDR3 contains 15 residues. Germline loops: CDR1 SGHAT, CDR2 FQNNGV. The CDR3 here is CASSVGDSSGNTIYF. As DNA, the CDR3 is TGTGCCAGCAGCGTTGGGGATAGCTCTGGAAACACCATATATTTT.

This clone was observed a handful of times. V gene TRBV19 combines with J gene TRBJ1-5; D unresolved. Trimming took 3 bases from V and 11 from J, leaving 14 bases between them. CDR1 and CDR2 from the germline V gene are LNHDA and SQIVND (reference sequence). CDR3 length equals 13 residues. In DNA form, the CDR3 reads TGTGCCAGTAGTATTGGCGAGAGATCTGCCCAGCATTTT. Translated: CASSIGERSAQHF.

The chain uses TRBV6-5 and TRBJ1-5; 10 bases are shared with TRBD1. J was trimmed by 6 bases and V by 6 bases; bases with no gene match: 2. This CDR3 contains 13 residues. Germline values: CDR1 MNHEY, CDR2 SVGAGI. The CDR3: CASRGQGTQPQHF. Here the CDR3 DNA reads TGTGCCAGCAGGGGACAGGGGACTCAGCCCCAGCATTTT.

The CDR3 DNA is TGTGCCAGCAGCTCCCCCTTCTTAAGCGGGAGCACAGATACGCAGTATTTT. It translates to CASSSPFLSGSTDTQYF. The chain links TRBV7-8 to TRBJ2-3; TRBD2 might be the D (6 bases). The CDR3 consists of 17 residues. Per germline, CDR1 SGHVS and CDR2 FQNEAQ. Trimming stripped 4 bases from V and 0 bases from J, with 17 bases between.